A single sample gave rise to the 14 T cell receptor beta chains below, sequenced in a study of T cell clones after liver transplantation. Libraries were prepared by immunoSEQ multiplex PCR; TCRdb keeps only in-frame clonotypes and omits some of them. Among 65,000 to 80,000 clones listed, over 65% were seen once. This sample comprised CD4+ T cells from blood, obtained at the 22-month timepoint. The receptor source for this set is a human patient who received a liver transplant. The graft donor may account for some of the T cells.

The chain employs TRBV11-2 and TRBJ2-3; TRBD2 matches 10 bases. The ends lost 7 bases at V and 3 bases at J; junction bases unmatched: 4. The CDR3 has 14 residues. CDR1 is SGHAT, CDR2 FQNNGV, per germline. For the CDR3, the DNA is TGTGCCAGCACCCCTAGCGGGGGAACAGATACGCAGTATTTT. Translating gives CASTPSGGTDTQYF.

This chain joins TRBV7-2 and TRBJ2-1; no definite D call. Germline loops: CDR1 SGHTA, CDR2 FQGNSA. Trimming took off 6 bases at V and 2 bases at J, with 14 bases between the two ends. The CDR3 has 15 amino acids. CDR3 amino acids: CASRLGGRTYNEQFF. CDR3 DNA sequence: TGTGCCAGCAGACTTGGTGGGCGGACCTACAATGAGCAGTTCTTC. Variable domain in full (rest from reference TRBV7-2 and TRBJ2-1): GAGVSQSPSNKVTEKGKDVELRCDPISGHTALYWYRQSLGQGLEFLIYFQGNSAPDKSGLPSDRFSAERTGGSVSTLTIQRTQQEDSAVYLCASRLGGRTYNEQFFGPGTRLTVL.

This chain uses TRBV6-5 with TRBJ2-7; a possible D gene is TRBD2 (6 bases). Germline V CDR1 and CDR2: MNHEY, SVGAGI. The length of the CDR3 is 13 residues. V lost 7 bases and J 6 bases, leaving 16 bases between the germline ends. DNA for the CDR3: TGTGCCAGCACCAACCTGGGGGGACCCGAGCAGTACTTC. Its translation is CASTNLGGPEQYF.

This chain connects TRBV2 to TRBJ2-1; D gene uncertain. The CDR3 totals 14 residues. V was cut by 7 bases and J by 9 bases, with 19 bases left in between. CDR1 is SNHLY, CDR2 FYNNEI, per germline. CDR3 in DNA: TGTGCCAGCAAAGGGCTCCTAGGTGTGGGTGAGCAGTTCTTC. This encodes CASKGLLGVGEQFF.

The chain links TRBV4-2 to TRBJ2-3; 7 bases map to TRBD1. The length of the CDR3 is 14 residues. J was trimmed by 2 bases and V by 4 bases; bases with no gene match: 3. Germline values: CDR1 LGHNA, CDR2 YNFKEQ. In nucleotides, the CDR3 is TGTGCCAGCAGCCTGGACAGGTTCACAGATACGCAGTATTTT. Amino acid sequence: CASSLDRFTDTQYF.

V is TRBV5-1 and J is TRBJ1-2, with D maybe TRBD1 (6 bases). Trimming took off 4 bases at V and 7 bases at J, with 17 bases between the two ends. Germline lookup yields CDR1 SGHRS and CDR2 YFSETQ. The CDR3 spans 14 residues. The chain's CDR3 is CASSMGGGDSGYTF. CDR3 DNA: TGCGCCAGCAGCATGGGAGGGGGGGATAGTGGCTACACCTTC.

The chain carries TRBV6-5 and TRBJ1-1; TRBD1 aligns across 9 bases. The germline gives CDR1 MNHEY, CDR2 SVGAGI. CDR3 length: 15 residues. With V trimmed by 6 bases and J by 1 base, 6 bases remained unmatched. The DNA for the CDR3 is TGTGCCAGCAGGCAACTACAGGGGGCGAACACTGAAGCTTTCTTT. Translating gives CASRQLQGANTEAFF.

The V call is TRBV7-6, the J call TRBJ2-7; no clear D. V was pared by 1 base and J by 3 bases, with 13 bases between. Germline assignment: CDR1 SGHVS and CDR2 FNYEAQ. The CDR3 consists of 15 residues. Written as DNA, the CDR3 is TGTGCCAGCAGCTTAGTAGGACCTCTGGGCTACGAGCAGTACTTC. This translates into CASSLVGPLGYEQYF.

Concerning this clone itself: Other DNA sequences in this sample translate to the same CDR3. CDR3 sequence: CASSRGVNTEAFF. CDR3 bases: TGTGCCAGCTCACGGGGAGTAAACACTGAAGCTTTCTTT. V gene TRBV18 combines with J gene TRBJ1-1, with unresolved D. Trimming removed 4 bases from V and 2 bases from J, with 8 bases in between. CDR1 and CDR2 from the germline V gene are KGHSH and LQKENI. There are 13 residues in the CDR3.

The chain combines TRBV6-1 with TRBJ1-1; tentatively, D is TRBD1 (6 bases). Per the germline V gene, CDR1 is MNHNS and CDR2 is SASEGT. V was trimmed by 3 bases and J by 0 bases, leaving 11 bases between them. The CDR3 runs to 15 residues. Here the CDR3 reads CASSDQGRLNTEAFF. The DNA for the CDR3 is TGTGCCAGCAGTGATCAGGGGCGGTTGAACACTGAAGCTTTCTTT.

This clone appeared once. J is TRBJ1-1 and V is TRBV11-3; D not certain. The V and J ends lost 0 bases and 1 base respectively, with 3 bases between them. CDR3 length: 13 residues. The germline gives CDR1 SGHNT, CDR2 YENEEA. CDR3 in DNA: TGTGCCAGCAGCTTAGACAGGAACACTGAAGCTTTCTTT. Protein product: CASSLDRNTEAFF.

The rearrangement uses TRBV14 and TRBJ1-6; D remains unclear. This CDR3 region has 14 residues. V lost 1 base to trimming and J lost 7 bases, with 8 bases between them. The germline V gene has CDR1 SGHDN and CDR2 FVKESK. CDR3 loop: CASSQGARNSPLHF. The CDR3, as DNA: TGTGCCAGCAGCCAAGGGGCTCGAAATTCACCCCTCCACTTT.

The V call is TRBV18, the J call TRBJ1-5; D perhaps matches TRBD1 (5 bases). The germline V and J ends were trimmed by 6 bases and 5 bases, with 14 bases remaining between them. This CDR3 contains 14 residues. The germline V gene encodes CDR1 KGHSH and CDR2 LQKENI. In nucleotides, the CDR3 is TGTGCCAGCTCCCCCCAAACCAGGGATCAGCCCCAGCATTTT. It yields the protein CASSPQTRDQPQHF.

The V gene is TRBV9, the J gene TRBJ2-5; the match to TRBD2 covers 12 bases. This CDR3 contains 16 residues. The germline CDR1 and CDR2 sequences are SGDLS and YYNGEE. V trimming: 3 bases; J trimming: 4 bases; junction bases outside the gene matches: 7. CDR3 DNA: TGTGCCAGCAGCGCCACACTAGCGGGAGGAGGAGAGACCCAGTACTTC. Translating it yields CASSATLAGGGETQYF.